This paragraph reports one T cell receptor beta chain. Its antigen is currently unknown. The CDR3 spans 15 residues. The V and J ends lost 0 bases and 1 base respectively, with 6 bases between them. Germline lookup yields CDR1 SEHNR and CDR2 FQNEAQ (reference sequence). This sample is drawn from a study of T cells in localized non-small cell lung cancer. Overall study findings and caveats: Longer overall survival was linked to higher blood T cell density. The greatest T cell clonality was found in uninvolved adjacent lung (higher than in tumor).

The table came from immunoSEQ multiplex PCR; TCRdb's copy has only in-frame clones and leaves some out. The table records some 90,000 clones, roughly 86% of them present only once. The origin of this receptor is a man aged 35-75 years with stage I squamous cell lung carcinoma. This specimen consisted of peripheral blood, obtained before any cancer treatment. V is TRBV7-9 and J is TRBJ1-4; TRBD1 is a possible D gene (5 bases). This chain's CDR3 is CASSLAGGTNEKLFF. In DNA form, the CDR3 reads TGTGCCAGCAGCTTAGCCGGGGGAACTAATGAAAAACTGTTTTTT.